The 4 T cell receptor beta chains presented below share a single source sample, sequenced in a study of molecular identifiers for immune sequencing clone quantification. TCRdb passed the PCR reads through MiXCR, listing each CDR3 protein once. The table includes more than 250,000 distinct CDR3 sequences, around 21% detected once. Sample: naive CD8+ T cells from blood, with Jurkat cell RNA spiked in. Indicated subset: FACS-sorted CD8+CD4-CCR7+CD45RA+ naive T cells. The origin of the receptors is a human donor in good health. Some libraries in this study had Jurkat cell RNA spiked in.

This clonotype was observed once. A much larger clone differs from this one at a single base, so this may be a read error. The chain joins TRBV6-5 to TRBJ2-7, with 10 nucleotides matching TRBD1. Trimming cost V 2 bases and J 4 bases; bases outside gene matches: 5. CDR1 is MNHEY and CDR2 is SVGAGI in the germline V gene. The CDR3 runs 15 residues. The CDR3 DNA reads TGTGCCAGCAGTTACAGGACAGGGGGGCCATACGAGCAGTACTTC. Translated: CASSYRTGGPYEQYF.

As regards this clonotype: Just one base apart from a much larger clone, this may be a read error. This chain uses TRBV4-1 with TRBJ2-3; TRBD2 matches 7 bases. After removal of 4 bases from V and 6 bases from J, the junction contained 10 bases not matched to a gene. CDR3 length: 15 residues. Looked up from germline, CDR1 is MGHRA and CDR2 is YSYEKL. The CDR3 here is CASSPPGRGGDTQYF. CDR3 sequence (DNA): TGCGCCAGCAGCCCGCCGGGACGGGGAGGGGATACGCAGTATTTT.

This clonotype was detected ten times or more. The gene calls are TRBV4-3 and TRBJ2-7; the D is unclear. V lost 1 base, J lost 3 bases, and 13 bases lay in between. CDR3 length equals 15 residues. CDR1 and CDR2 from the germline V gene are LGHNA and YSLEER. The CDR3 spells CASSQARQAHYEQYF. CDR3 in DNA: TGCGCCAGCAGCCAAGCGCGCCAGGCGCACTACGAGCAGTACTTC.

This clonotype was detected a few times. The chain uses TRBV12-3 or TRBV12-4 and TRBJ1-2, with 8 bases lining up with TRBD1. This CDR3 contains 15 residues. Unmatched junction bases numbered 13, after V lost 7 bases and J lost 6 bases. CDR3 coding DNA: TGTGCCAGCACACCTTCAGGGGGCAGTCAGGATGGCTACACCTTC. This gives the protein CASTPSGGSQDGYTF.